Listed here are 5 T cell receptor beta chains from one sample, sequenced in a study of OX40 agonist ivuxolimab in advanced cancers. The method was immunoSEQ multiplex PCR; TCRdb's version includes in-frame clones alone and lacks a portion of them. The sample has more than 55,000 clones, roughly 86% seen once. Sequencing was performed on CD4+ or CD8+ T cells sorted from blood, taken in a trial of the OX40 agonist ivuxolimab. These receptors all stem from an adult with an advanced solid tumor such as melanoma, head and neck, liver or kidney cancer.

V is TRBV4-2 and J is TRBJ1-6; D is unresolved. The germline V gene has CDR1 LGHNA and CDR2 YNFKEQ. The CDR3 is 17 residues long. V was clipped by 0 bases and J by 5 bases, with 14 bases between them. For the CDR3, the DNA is TGTGCCAGCAGCCAAGACGGTCATGGGGATAATAATTCACCCCTCCACTTT. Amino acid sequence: CASSQDGHGDNNSPLHF.

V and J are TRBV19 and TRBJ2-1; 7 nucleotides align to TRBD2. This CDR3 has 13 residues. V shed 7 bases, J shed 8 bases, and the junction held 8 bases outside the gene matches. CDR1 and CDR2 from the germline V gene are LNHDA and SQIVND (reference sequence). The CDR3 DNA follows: TGTGCCAGTACCGAAGGCGGGAGATATGAGCAGTTCTTC. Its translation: CASTEGGRYEQFF.

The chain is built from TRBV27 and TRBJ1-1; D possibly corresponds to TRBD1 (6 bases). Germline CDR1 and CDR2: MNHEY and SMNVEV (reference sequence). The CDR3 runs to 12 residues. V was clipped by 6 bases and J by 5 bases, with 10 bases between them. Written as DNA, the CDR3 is TGTGCCAGCAGGGGGGCGAGAACTGAAGCTTTCTTT. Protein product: CASRGARTEAFF.

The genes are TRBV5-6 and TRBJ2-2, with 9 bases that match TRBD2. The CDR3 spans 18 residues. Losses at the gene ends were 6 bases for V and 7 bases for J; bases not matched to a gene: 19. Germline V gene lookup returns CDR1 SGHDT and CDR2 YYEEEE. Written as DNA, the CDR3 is TGTGCCAGCATGCAATTCTATCCTGGGCTAGCGGGAAGCGGGGAGCTGTTTTTT. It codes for CASMQFYPGLAGSGELFF.

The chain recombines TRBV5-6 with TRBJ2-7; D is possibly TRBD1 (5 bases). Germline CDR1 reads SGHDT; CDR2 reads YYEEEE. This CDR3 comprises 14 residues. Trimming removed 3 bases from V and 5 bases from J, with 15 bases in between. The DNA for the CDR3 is TGTGCCAGCAGCTGGGCAGGGTTAGTGAACGAGCAGTACTTC. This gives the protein CASSWAGLVNEQYF.